Included here is one T cell receptor (beta chain) sequence, with context. Profiling relied on immunoSEQ multiplex PCR, and the TCRdb table lists in-frame clones only, not all of them. The sample records tens of thousands of clones, approximately 90% being singletons. The entry originates in a study of T cell clonotyping in hematopoietic cell transplantation. Study-wide context: Recipient samples before transplant were obtained post-cytoreduction.

The CDR3 has 12 residues. Germline V gives CDR1 MNHNY, CDR2 SVGAGI (reference sequence). Trimming took off 4 bases at V and 3 bases at J, with 7 bases between the two ends. Indicated time point: recipient sample about 28 days before transplant, after cytoreduction. Blood collection times were about day -28 and days 30, 100, 180 posttransplant. This specimen was peripheral blood mononuclear cells, taken before stem cell transplant. This chain connects TRBV6-6 to TRBJ2-7, with D hard to call. The clonotype comes from a man aged 60 to 75 with biphenotypic leukemia. Some clones in this sample may be carry-over from other donors' samples. The DNA for the CDR3 is TGTGCCAGCAGTTTCTCAATCTACGAGCAGTACTTC. This translates into CASSFSIYEQYF.